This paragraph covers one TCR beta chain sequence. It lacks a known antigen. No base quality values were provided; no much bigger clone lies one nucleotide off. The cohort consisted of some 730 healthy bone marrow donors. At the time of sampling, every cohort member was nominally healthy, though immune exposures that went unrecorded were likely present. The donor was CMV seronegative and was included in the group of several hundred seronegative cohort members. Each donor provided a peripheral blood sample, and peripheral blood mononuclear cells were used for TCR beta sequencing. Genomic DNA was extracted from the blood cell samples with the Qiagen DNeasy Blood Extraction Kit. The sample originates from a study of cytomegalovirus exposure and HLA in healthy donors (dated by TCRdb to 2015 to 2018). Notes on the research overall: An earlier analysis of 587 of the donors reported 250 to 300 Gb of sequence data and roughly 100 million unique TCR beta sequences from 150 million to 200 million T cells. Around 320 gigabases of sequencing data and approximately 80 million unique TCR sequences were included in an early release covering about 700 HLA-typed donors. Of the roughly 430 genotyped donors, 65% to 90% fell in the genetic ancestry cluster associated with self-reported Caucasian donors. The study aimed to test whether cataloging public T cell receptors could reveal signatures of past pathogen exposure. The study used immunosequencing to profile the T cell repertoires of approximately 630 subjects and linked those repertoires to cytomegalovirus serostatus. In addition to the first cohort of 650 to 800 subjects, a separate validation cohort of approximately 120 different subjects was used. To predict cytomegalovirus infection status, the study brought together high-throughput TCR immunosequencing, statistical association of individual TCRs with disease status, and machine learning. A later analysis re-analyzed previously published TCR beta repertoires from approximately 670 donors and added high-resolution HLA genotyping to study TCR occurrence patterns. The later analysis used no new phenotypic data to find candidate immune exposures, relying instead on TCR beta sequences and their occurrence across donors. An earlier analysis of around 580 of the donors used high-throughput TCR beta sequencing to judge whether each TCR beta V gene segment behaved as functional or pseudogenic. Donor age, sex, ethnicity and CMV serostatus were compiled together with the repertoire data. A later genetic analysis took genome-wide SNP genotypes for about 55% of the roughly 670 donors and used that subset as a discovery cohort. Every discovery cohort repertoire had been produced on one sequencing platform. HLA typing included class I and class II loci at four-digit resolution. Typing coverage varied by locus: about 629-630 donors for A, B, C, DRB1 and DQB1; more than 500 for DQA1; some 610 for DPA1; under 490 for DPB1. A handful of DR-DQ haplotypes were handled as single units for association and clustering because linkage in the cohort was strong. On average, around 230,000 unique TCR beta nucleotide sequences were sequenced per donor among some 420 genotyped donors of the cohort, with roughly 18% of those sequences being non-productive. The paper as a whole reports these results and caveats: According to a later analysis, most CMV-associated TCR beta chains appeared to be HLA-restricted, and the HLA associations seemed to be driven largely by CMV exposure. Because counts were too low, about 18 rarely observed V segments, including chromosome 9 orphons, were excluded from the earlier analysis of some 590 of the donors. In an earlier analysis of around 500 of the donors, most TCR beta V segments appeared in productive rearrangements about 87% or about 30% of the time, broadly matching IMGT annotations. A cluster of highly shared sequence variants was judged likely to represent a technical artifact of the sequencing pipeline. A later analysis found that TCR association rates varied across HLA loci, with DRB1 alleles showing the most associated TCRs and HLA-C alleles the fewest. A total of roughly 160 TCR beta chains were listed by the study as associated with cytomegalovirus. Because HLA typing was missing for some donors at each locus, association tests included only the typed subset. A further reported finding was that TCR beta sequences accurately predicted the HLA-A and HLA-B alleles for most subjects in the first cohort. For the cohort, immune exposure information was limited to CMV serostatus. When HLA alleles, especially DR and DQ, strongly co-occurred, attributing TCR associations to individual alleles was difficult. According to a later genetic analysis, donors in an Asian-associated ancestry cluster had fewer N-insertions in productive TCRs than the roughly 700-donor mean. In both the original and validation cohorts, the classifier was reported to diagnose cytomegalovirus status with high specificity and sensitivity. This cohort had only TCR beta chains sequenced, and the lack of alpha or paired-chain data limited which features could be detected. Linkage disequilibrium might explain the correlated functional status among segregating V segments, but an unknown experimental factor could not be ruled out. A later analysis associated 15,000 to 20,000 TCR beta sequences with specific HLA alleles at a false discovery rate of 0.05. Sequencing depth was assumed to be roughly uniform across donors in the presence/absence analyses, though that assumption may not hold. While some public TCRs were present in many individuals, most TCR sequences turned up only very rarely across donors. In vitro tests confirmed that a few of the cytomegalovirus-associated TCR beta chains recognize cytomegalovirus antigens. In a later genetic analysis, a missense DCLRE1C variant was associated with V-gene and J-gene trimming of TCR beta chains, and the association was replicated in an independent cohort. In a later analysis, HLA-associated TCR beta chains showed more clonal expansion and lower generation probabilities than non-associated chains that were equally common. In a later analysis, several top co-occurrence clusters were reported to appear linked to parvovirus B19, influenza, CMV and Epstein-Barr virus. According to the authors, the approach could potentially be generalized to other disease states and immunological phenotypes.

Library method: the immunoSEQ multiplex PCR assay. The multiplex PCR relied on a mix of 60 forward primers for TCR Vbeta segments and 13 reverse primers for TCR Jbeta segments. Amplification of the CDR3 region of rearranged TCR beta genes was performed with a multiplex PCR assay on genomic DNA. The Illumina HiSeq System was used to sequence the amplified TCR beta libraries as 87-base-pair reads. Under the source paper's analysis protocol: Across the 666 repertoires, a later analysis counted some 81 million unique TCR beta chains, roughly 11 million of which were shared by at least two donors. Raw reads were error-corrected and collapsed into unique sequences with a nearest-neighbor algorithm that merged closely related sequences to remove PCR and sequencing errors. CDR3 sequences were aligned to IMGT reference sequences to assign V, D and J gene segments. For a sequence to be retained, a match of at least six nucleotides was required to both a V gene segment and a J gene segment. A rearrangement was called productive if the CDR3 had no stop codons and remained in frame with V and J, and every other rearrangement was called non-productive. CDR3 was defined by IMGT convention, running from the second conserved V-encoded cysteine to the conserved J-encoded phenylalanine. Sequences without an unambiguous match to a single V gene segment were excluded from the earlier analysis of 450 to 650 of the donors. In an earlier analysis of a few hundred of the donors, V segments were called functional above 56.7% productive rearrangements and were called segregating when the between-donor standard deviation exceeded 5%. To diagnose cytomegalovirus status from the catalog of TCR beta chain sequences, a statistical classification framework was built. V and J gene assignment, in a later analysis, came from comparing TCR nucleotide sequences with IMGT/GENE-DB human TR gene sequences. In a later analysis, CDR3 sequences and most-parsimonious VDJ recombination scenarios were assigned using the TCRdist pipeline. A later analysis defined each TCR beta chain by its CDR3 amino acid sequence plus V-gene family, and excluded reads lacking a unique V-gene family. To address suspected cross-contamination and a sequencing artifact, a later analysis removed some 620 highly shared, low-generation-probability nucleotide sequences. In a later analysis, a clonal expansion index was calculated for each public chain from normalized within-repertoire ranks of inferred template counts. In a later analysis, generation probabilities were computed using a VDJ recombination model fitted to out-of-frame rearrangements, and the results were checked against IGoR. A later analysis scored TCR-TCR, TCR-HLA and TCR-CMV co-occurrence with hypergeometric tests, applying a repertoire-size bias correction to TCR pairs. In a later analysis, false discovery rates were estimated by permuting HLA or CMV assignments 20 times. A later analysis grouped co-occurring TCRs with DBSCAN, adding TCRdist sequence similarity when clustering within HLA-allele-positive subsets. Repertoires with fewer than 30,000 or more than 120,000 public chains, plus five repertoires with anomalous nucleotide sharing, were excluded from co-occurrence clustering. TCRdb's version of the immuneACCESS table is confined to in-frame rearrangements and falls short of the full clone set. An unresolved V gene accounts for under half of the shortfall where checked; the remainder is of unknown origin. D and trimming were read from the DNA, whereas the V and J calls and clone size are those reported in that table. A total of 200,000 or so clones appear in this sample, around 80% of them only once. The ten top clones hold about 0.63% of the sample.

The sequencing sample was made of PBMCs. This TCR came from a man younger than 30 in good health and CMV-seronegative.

The CDR3 corresponds to CASSPGLAVYEQYF. The DNA is TGTGCCAGCAGCCCGGGACTAGCAGTCTACGAGCAGTACTTC. The chain uses TRBV11-2 and TRBJ2-7; TRBD2 aligns with 9 central bases. The CDR3 sequence holds 14 residues, the cysteine and phenylalanine included. Of the read, only the CDR3 DNA is kept; its 42 bases are in frame from base 1. Looking up the germline V gene yields CDR1 SGHAT and CDR2 FQNNGV. V is pruned by 5 bases and J by 3 bases, leaving 5 bases of the junction without a gene match.